This T cell receptor (beta chain) stems from a study of shared clonotypes between healthy human individuals. The study, taken as a whole, reports: The low donor count limited represented genetic and exposure-history diversity.

Naive CD8 isolation took CD45RO-negative cells positively selected for CCR7 and excluded terminally differentiated effector memory CD45RA+ cells. The assay was immunoSEQ multiplex PCR, and TCRdb's table has in-frame clones only and misses some. This table has 1.5 million to 2.5 million clones, about 95% appearing once. On this clone: Its antigen is unidentified.

The material sequenced was naive CD8+ T cells sorted from blood. The clonotype was recovered from a man younger than 30 in good health.

CDR3 amino acids: CASSLPSGPSYEQYF. In DNA, the CDR3 is TGTGCCAGCAGTCTCCCTAGCGGTCCCTCCTACGAGCAGTACTTC. This chain uses TRBV28 with TRBJ2-7; TRBD2 agrees at 7 bases. From germline, CDR1 is MDHEN and CDR2 SYDVKM. With V trimmed by 5 bases and J by 0 bases, 7 bases remained unmatched. There are 15 residues in the CDR3.